These T cell receptor beta chains were read from a single sample in a study of shared clonotypes between healthy human individuals. Assay: immunoSEQ multiplex PCR; the TCRdb copy retains only in-frame clones and omits some. The table records 850,000 to 1,100,000 clones, roughly 80% of them present only once. Sequenced input: memory CD4+ T cells from PBMCs. The origin of the receptors is a man between 18 and 35 years old in good health. Some clones in this sample may be carry-over from other donors' samples. The CDR3 runs from the conserved cysteine through the conserved F or W. The order of the fields is D gene, V gene, clone size, J gene, CDR3 DNA, CDR3 protein. D genes are given only for firm matches. Size is stated for part of the rows, as once, few or many counts, or as a class when the clone is expanded.

-	TRBV5-3	few	TRBJ2-1	TGTGCCAGAAGCTCTGGAAACGTACGCAATGAGCAGTTCTTC	CARSSGNVRNEQFF
-	TRBV30	-	TRBJ1-2	TGTGCCTGGATGGACACCTATGGCTACACCTTC	CAWMDTYGYTF
TRBD2	TRBV28	few	TRBJ2-1	TGTGCCAGCAGTACTCCCGGGACTAGCGGGAGAGAAGAGCAGTTCTTC	CASSTPGTSGREEQFF
TRBD2	TRBV10-2	many	TRBJ2-3	TGCGCCAGCACGTGGGGACTAGCGGGAGGGGGAGATACGCAGTATTTT	CASTWGLAGGGDTQYF
TRBD2	TRBV7-3	-	TRBJ2-7	TGTGCCAGCAGCTTAACGGGTCATCCGGGGGGGTACGAGCAGTACTTC	CASSLTGHPGGYEQYF
TRBD1	TRBV4-3	-	TRBJ1-5	TGCGCCAGCAGCCAACCTAGGGACAGGGCCGAAAAACAGCCCCAGCATTTT	CASSQPRDRAEKQPQHF
TRBD1	TRBV4-1	-	TRBJ1-2	TGCGCCAGCAGCCTACAGGGGGTTGGCTACACCTTC	CASSLQGVGYTF
TRBD2	TRBV5-1	-	TRBJ2-7	TGCGCCAGCAGCTTGGGGCTAGCGGGAGTAAACGAGCAGTACTTC	CASSLGLAGVNEQYF
-	TRBV4-1	-	TRBJ2-2	TGCGCCAGCAGCCATCCCCAGGGACCCGGGGAGCTGTTTTTT	CASSHPQGPGELFF
-	TRBV5-4	-	TRBJ2-7	TGTGCCAGCAGCTTGGATTTCGGGGGCGAGCAGTACTTC	CASSLDFGGEQYF
-	TRBV28	-	TRBJ1-1	TGTGCCAGCACAGGGAACACTGAAGCTTTCTTT	CASTGNTEAFF
TRBD2	TRBV10-3	-	TRBJ2-3	TGTGCCATCAGCCCACGACTAGCGGGCACAGATACGCAGTATTTT	CAISPRLAGTDTQYF
-	TRBV4-1	-	TRBJ1-3	TGCGCCAGCAGCCAAGGGCAACGAGGGGAAGGAAACACCATATATTTT	CASSQGQRGEGNTIYF
-	TRBV5-1	-	TRBJ2-7	TGCGCCAGCAGCTTGGGATCCGGCGGGGACGAGCAGTACTTC	CASSLGSGGDEQYF
TRBD2	TRBV19	-	TRBJ2-7	TGTGCCAGTAGTACAGCGCCGGGGGGCGAGCAGTACTTC	CASSTAPGGEQYF
TRBD1	TRBV15	-	TRBJ1-4	TGTGCCACCAGCACAGGGGGAGGTAGTAGTGAAAAACTGTTTTTT	CATSTGGGSSEKLFF
TRBD1	TRBV15	-	TRBJ1-5	TGTGCCACCAGCGGACAGGGCAAAGGCGGACAGCCCCAGCATTTT	CATSGQGKGGQPQHF
-	TRBV18	-	TRBJ2-1	TGTGCCAGCTCACCGGGACGGACCTCCTACAATGAGCAGTTCTTC	CASSPGRTSYNEQFF
-	TRBV7-9	-	TRBJ1-1	TGTGCCAGCAGCTTAGGACCGGGTCAGGCTTTCTTT	CASSLGPGQAFF
TRBD2	TRBV5-4	-	TRBJ2-1	TGTGCCAGCAGCTCGGCGGGGGGCGCCTACAATGAGCAGTTCTTC	CASSSAGGAYNEQFF
-	TRBV6-1	once	TRBJ2-5	TGTGCCAGCAGTGAGTCCCATGGGACCCAGTACTTC	CASSESHGTQYF
-	TRBV7-3	-	TRBJ2-1	TGTGCCAGCAGCTCGAGCGTAGGGGCTGGGGGCAATGAGCAGTTCTTC	CASSSSVGAGGNEQFF
-	TRBV5-1	-	TRBJ2-1	TGCGCCAGCAGCTTAGGTCACCGGGAGCAGTTCTTC	CASSLGHREQFF
-	TRBV18	-	TRBJ1-3	TGTGCCAGCTCCCACCTGGACTGGAGCTCTGGAAACACCATATATTTT	CASSHLDWSSGNTIYF
-	TRBV7-9	once	TRBJ2-5	TGTGCCAGCAGCCGCGGAGAGACCCAGTACTTC	CASSRGETQYF
-	TRBV5-6	-	TRBJ1-5	TGTGCCAGCAGCCAACGGAGGGGAAGGCAGCCCCAGCATTTT	CASSQRRGRQPQHF
TRBD2	TRBV11-2	-	TRBJ2-7	TGTGCCAGCAGCTTAGAGGGGACTAGCGGGATGTTCTACGAGCAGTACTTC	CASSLEGTSGMFYEQYF
-	TRBV7-6	once	TRBJ2-2	TGTGCCAGCAGCTTAGTATCTGCGAACACCGGGGAGCTGTTTTTT	CASSLVSANTGELFF
-	TRBV2	-	TRBJ2-1	TGTGCCAGCTCAACAAGGGCCACCAACAATGAGCAGTTCTTC	CASSTRATNNEQFF
-	TRBV18	-	TRBJ1-5	TGTGCCAGCTCATTACAGGGAAACAATCAGCCCCAGCATTTT	CASSLQGNNQPQHF
TRBD2	TRBV11-2	-	TRBJ2-7	TGTGCCAGCAGCCTCCAACTAGCGGGAGACGAGCAGTACTTC	CASSLQLAGDEQYF
TRBD1	TRBV14	-	TRBJ1-1	TGTGCCAGCAGCCTGACAGGGGGGAAGACTGAAGCTTTCTTT	CASSLTGGKTEAFF
-	TRBV11-1	-	TRBJ1-3	TGTGCCAGCAGCAAGGGACAATTTTCTGGAAACACCATATATTTT	CASSKGQFSGNTIYF
-	TRBV21-1	-	TRBJ1-4	TGTGCCAGCAGCAAATGTAGGGAAATCACTAATGAAAAACTGTTTTTT	CASSKCREITNEKLFF
TRBD1	TRBV19	-	TRBJ1-5	TGTGCCAGTAGTATGTCCCCTCAGTGGACAGGCGGCAATCAGCCCCAGCATTTT	CASSMSPQWTGGNQPQHF
-	TRBV18	-	TRBJ2-5	TGTGCCAGCTCACCGGCCGAAGAGACCCAGTACTTC	CASSPAEETQYF
-	TRBV27	-	TRBJ2-7	TGTGCCAGCTGGACGGGAAGCTCCTACGAGCAGTACTTC	CASWTGSSYEQYF
-	TRBV19	-	TRBJ1-1	TGTGCCAGTAGTACTACAGCGAACACTGAAGCTTTCTTT	CASSTTANTEAFF
TRBD2	TRBV5-1	-	TRBJ2-2	TGCGCCAGCAGCTTGGGGTCCCGGACTAGCGGGAGAGGCGGGGAGCTGTTTTTT	CASSLGSRTSGRGGELFF
-	TRBV28	-	TRBJ1-5	TGTGCCAGCAGTTTATTTCTGGCCACCCTCCCCCTCCAGCCCCAGCATTTT	CASSLFLATLPLQPQHF
-	TRBV5-1	-	TRBJ2-7	TGCGCCAGCAGCTTGGCCAGGCTCGGGGACGAGCAGTACTTC	CASSLARLGDEQYF
-	TRBV5-1	-	TRBJ1-2	TGCGCCAGCAGCCCACTCGGGACGGACTATGGCTACACCTTC	CASSPLGTDYGYTF
TRBD1	TRBV7-8	-	TRBJ1-4	TGTGCCAGCAGCGGACCGGGACAGCGAAGATCTACTAATGAAAAACTGTTTTTT	CASSGPGQRRSTNEKLFF
-	TRBV5-1	-	TRBJ2-7	TGCGCCAGCAGCTTGGAATTCAACGGGATCTACGAGCAGTACTTC	CASSLEFNGIYEQYF
TRBD1	TRBV5-1	few	TRBJ1-1	TGCGCCAGCAGATCGGCCCCTAGGGGGCTGGGGACTGAAGCTTTCTTT	CASRSAPRGLGTEAFF
-	TRBV2	-	TRBJ2-2	TGTGCCAGCATGGGGGGAGGCGTGACCGGGGAGCTGTTTTTT	CASMGGGVTGELFF
TRBD1	TRBV7-2	-	TRBJ2-7	TGTGCCAGCAGCTTCGCCTCTTCAGGGGGCGAGCAGTACTTC	CASSFASSGGEQYF